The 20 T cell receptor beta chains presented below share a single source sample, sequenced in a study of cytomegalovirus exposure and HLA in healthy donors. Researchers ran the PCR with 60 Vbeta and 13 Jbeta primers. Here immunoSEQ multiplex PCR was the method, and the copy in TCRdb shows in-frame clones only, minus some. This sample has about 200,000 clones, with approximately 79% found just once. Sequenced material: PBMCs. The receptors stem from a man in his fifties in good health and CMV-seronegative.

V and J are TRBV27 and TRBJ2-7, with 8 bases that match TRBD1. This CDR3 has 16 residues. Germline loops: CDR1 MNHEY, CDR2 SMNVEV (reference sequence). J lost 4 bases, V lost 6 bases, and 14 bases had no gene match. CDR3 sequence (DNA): TGTGCCAGCAGGACCCTCGACAGGGGCCCCGGGTACGAGCAGTACTTC. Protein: CASRTLDRGPGYEQYF.

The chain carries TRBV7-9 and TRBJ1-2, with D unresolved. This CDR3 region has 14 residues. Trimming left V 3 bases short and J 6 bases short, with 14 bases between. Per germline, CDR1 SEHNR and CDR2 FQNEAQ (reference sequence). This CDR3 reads CASSLPHDGDGYTF. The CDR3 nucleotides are TGTGCCAGCAGCTTGCCACACGACGGGGATGGCTACACCTTC.

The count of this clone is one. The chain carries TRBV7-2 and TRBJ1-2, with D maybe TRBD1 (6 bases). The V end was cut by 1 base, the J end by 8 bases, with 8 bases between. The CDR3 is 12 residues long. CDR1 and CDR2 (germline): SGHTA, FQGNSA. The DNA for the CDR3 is TGTGCCAGCAGCTTAGTTGGGGGCGGCTACACCTTC. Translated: CASSLVGGGYTF.

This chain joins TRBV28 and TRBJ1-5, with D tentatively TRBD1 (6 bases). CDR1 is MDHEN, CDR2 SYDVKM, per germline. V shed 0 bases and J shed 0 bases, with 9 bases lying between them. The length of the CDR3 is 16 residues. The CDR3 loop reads CASSLWQGNSNQPQHF. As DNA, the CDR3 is TGTGCCAGCAGTTTATGGCAGGGGAATAGCAATCAGCCCCAGCATTTT.

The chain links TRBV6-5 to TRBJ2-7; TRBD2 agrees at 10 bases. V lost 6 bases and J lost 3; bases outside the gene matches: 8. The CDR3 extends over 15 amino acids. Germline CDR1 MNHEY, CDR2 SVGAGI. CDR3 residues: CASRALSGRVYEQYF. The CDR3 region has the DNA TGTGCCAGCAGGGCCTTGAGCGGGAGGGTCTACGAGCAGTACTTC.

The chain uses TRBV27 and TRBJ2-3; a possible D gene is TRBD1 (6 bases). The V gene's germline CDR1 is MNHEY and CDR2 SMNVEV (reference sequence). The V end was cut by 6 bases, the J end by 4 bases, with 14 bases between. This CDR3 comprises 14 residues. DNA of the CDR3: TGTGCCAGCAGCTTACAGGGTCGGGCAGATACGCAGTATTTT. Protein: CASSLQGRADTQYF.

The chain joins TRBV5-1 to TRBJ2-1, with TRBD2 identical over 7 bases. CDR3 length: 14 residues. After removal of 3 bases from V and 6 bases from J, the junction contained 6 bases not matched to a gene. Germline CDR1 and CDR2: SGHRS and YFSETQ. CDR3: CASSWGGSGNEQFF. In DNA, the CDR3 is TGCGCCAGCAGCTGGGGAGGGAGTGGCAATGAGCAGTTCTTC.

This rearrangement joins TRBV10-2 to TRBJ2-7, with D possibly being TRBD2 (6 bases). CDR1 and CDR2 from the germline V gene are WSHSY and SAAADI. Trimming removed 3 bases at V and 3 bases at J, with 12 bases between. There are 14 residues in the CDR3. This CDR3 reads CASSEGSGGYEQYF. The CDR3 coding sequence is TGCGCCAGCAGTGAAGGTAGCGGAGGCTACGAGCAGTACTTC.

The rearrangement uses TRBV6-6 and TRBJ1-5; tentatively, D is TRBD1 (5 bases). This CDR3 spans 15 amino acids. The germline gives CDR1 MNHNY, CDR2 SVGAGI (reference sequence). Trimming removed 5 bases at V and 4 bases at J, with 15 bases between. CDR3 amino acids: CASSLDKSGNQPQHF. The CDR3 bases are TGTGCCAGCAGTCTGGACAAAAGTGGGAATCAGCCCCAGCATTTT.

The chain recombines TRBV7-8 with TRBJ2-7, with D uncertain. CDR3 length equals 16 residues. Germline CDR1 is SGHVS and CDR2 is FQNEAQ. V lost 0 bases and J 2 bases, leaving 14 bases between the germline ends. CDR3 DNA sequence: TGTGCCAGCAGCTTAGCGCAAAAAGCGCAAACCTACGAGCAGTACTTC. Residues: CASSLAQKAQTYEQYF.

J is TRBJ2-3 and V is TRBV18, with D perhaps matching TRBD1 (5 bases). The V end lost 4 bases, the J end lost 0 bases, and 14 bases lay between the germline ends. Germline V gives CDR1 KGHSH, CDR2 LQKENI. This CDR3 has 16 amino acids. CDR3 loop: CASSLWTSSSTDTQYF. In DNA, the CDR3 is TGTGCCAGCTCACTATGGACATCTTCCAGCACAGATACGCAGTATTTT.

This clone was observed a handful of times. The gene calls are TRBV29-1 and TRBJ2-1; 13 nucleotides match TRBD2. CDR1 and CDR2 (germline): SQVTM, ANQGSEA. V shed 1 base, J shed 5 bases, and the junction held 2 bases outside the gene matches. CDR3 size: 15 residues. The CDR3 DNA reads TGCAGCGTTGAAGGGACTAGCGGGAGAAACAATGAGCAGTTCTTC. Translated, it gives CSVEGTSGRNNEQFF.

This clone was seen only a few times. CDR3 coding DNA: TGTGCCAGCAGTTTAACAGGGTCCTACAATGAGCAGTTCTTC. Translated: CASSLTGSYNEQFF. J is TRBJ2-1 and V is TRBV28, with a possible D match to TRBD1 (6 bases). V dropped 2 bases and J dropped 1 base, with 6 bases sitting between them. The CDR3 covers 14 residues. CDR1 MDHEN and CDR2 SYDVKM come from the germline V gene.

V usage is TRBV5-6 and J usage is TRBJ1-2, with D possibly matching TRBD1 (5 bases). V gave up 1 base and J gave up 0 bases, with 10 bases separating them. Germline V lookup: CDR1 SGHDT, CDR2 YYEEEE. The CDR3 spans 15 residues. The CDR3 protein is CASSLPGLTNYGYTF. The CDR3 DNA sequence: TGTGCCAGCAGCTTGCCGGGACTGACTAACTATGGCTACACCTTC. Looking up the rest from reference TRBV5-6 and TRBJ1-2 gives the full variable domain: DAGVTQSPTHLIKTRGQQVTLRCSPKSGHDTVSWYQQALGQGPQFIFQYYEEEERQRGNFPDRFSGHQFPNYSSELNVNALLLGDSALYLCASSLPGLTNYGYTFGSGTRLTVV.

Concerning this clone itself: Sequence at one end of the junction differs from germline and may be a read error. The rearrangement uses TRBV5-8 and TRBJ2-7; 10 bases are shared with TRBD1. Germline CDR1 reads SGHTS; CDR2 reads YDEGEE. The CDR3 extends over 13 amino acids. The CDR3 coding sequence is TGTGCCAGCCGACGACAGGGGGCTTACGGGCAGTACTTC. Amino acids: CASRRQGAYGQYF.

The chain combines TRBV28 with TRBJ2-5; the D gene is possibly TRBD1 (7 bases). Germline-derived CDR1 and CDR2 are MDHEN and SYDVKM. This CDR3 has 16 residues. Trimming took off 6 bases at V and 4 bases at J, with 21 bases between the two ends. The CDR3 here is CASSPGGTQKPETQYF. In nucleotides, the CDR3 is TGTGCCAGCAGCCCAGGGGGGACACAGAAGCCAGAGACCCAGTACTTC.

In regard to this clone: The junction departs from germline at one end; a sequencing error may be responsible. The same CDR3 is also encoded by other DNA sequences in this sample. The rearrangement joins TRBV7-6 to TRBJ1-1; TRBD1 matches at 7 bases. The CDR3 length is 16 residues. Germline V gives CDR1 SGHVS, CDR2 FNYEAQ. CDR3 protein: CASSSGSGRQGTEAFF. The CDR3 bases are TGTGCCAGCAGCTCTGGGTCCGGGAGACAGGGCACTGAAGCTTTTTTT.

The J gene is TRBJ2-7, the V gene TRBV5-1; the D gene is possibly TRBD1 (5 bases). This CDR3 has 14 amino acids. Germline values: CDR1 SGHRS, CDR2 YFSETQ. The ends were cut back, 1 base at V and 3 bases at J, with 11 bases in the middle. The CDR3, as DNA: TGCGCCAGCAGCTTGTACCAGGGTAGCTACGAGCAGTACTTC. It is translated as CASSLYQGSYEQYF.

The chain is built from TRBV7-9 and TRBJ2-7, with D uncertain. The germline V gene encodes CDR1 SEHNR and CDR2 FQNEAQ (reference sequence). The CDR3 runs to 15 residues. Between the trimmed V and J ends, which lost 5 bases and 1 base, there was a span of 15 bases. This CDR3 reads CASSRSETKSYEQYF. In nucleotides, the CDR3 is TGTGCCAGCAGCCGGTCGGAGACGAAGTCCTACGAGCAGTACTTC.

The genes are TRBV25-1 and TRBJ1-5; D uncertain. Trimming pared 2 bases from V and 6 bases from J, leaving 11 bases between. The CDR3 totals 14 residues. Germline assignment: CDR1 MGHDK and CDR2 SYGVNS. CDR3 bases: TGTGCCAGCAGTGAAGGAGGATCTGGTCAGCCCCAGCATTTT. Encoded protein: CASSEGGSGQPQHF.